This T cell receptor (beta chain) emerged from a study of T cells in Graves' hyperthyroidism and ophthalmopathy. Diagnostic decisions used clinical symptoms, serum thyroxine and TRAb, thyroid ultrasound and orbital computed tomography. V dropped 7 bases and J dropped 6; count of bases not matched to a gene: 9. Germline lookup yields CDR1 SGHAT and CDR2 FQNNGV. The CDR3 contains 14 residues. What was amplified from RNA transcripts were TCR beta CDR3 regions. With the HTBI primer set, the TCR CDR3 went through a first round of RT-PCR. TCRdb used MiXCR to reprocess the multiplex PCR reads, holding one entry per CDR3 protein. The sample lists 300,000 to 450,000 distinct CDR3 sequences, around 25% occurring once. This clonotype has more than one count but fewer than ten.

The sequence was collected from a man between 45 and 60 years old with Graves' hyperthyroidism. The sample consisted of blood. The rearrangement joins TRBV11-2 to TRBJ2-1; 7 positions agree with TRBD1. CDR3 sequence reads: CASNGQESLNEQFF. CDR3 nucleotide sequence: TGTGCCAGCAATGGACAGGAATCCCTCAATGAGCAGTTCTTC.